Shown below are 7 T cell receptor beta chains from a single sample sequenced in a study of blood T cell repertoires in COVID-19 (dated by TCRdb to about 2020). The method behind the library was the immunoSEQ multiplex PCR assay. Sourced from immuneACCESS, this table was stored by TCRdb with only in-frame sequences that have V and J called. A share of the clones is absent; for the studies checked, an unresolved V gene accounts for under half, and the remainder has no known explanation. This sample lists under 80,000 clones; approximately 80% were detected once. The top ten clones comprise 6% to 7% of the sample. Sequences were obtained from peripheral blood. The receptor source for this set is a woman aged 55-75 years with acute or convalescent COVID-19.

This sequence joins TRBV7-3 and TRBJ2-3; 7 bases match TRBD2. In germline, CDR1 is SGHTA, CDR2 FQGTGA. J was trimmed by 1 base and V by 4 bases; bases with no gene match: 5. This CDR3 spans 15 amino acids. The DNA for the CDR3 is TGTGCCAGCAGCTGGCGGGCGGGGGGCACAGATACGCAGTATTTT. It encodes CASSWRAGGTDTQYF.

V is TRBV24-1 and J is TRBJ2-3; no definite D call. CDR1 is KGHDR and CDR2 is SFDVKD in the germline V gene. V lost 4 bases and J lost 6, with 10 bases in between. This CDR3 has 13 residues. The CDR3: CATSEPLVDTQYF. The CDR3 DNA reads TGTGCCACCAGTGAGCCTCTAGTGGATACGCAGTATTTT.

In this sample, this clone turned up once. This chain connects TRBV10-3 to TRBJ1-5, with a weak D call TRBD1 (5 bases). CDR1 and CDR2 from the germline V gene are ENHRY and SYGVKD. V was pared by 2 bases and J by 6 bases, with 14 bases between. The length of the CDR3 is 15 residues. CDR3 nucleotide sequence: TGTGCCATCAGTGAGACGGGGGGAGGGAGTCAGCCCCAGCATTTT. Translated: CAISETGGGSQPQHF.

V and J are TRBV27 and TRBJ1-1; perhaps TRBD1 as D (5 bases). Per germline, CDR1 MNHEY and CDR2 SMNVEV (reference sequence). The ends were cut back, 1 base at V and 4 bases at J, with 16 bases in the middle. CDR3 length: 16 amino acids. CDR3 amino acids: CASSLLSGTGGTEAFF. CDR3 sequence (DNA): TGTGCCAGCAGTTTATTATCGGGGACCGGGGGCACTGAAGCTTTCTTT.

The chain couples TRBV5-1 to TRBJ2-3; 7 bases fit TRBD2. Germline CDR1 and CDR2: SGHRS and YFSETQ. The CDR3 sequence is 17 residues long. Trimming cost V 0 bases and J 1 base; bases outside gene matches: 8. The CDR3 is CASSLDIAGVGTDTQYF. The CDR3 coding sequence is TGCGCCAGCAGCTTGGACATCGCGGGGGTGGGCACAGATACGCAGTATTTT.

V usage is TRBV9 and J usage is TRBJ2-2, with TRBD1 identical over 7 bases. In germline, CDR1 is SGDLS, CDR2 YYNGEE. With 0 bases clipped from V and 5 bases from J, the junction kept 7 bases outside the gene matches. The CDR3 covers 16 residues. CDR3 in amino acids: CASSVEDRVVTGELFF. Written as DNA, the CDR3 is TGTGCCAGCAGCGTAGAAGACAGGGTGGTGACCGGGGAGCTGTTTTTT.

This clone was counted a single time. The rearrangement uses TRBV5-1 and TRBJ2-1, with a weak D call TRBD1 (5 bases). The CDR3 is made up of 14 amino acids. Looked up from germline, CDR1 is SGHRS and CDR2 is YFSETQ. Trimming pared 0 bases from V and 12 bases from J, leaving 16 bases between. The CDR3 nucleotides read TGCGCCAGCAGCTTGGAGGGGCCGGGCGACTCGCAGTTCTTC. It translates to CASSLEGPGDSQFF.